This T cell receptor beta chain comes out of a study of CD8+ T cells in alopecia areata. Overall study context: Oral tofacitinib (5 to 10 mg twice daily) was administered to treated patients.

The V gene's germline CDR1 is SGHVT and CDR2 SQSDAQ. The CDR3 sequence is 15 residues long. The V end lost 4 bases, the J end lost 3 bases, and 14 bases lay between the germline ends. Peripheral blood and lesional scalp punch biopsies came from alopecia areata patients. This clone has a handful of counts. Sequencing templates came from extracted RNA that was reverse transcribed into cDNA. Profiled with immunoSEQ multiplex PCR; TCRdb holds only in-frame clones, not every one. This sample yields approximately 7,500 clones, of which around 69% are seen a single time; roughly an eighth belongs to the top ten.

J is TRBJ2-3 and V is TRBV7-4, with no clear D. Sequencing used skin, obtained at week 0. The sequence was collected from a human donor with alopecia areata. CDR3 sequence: CASSWIVGRTDTQYF. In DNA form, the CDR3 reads TGTGCCAGCAGCTGGATAGTAGGAAGGACAGATACGCAGTATTTT.